This is a list of T cell receptor beta chains from one sample in a study of Graves' ophthalmopathy and Graves' hyperthyroidism. TCRdb re-analysed the multiplex PCR reads in MiXCR, keeping a single row per CDR3 protein. Of approximately 330,000 distinct CDR3 sequences listed, roughly a sixth are singletons. The material sequenced was peripheral blood. The receptors were gathered from an adult man with Graves' ophthalmopathy. Each CDR3 is given with its conserved first and last residue. The D gene is left open where the match is weak. Not every row has a clone size; where given, it reads once, few, many or a size class.

size	J	V	D	CDR3	DNA
many	TRBJ2-5	TRBV5-1	TRBD1	CASSWGQGKETQYF	TGCGCCAGCAGCTGGGGACAGGGTAAAGAGACCCAGTACTTC
many	TRBJ1-1	TRBV20-1	-	CSARIDSRNTEAFF	TGCAGTGCTAGAATCGACAGTAGAAACACTGAAGCTTTCTTT
-	TRBJ1-1	TRBV6-5	TRBD1	CASSYSGQGIEAFF	TGTGCCAGCAGTTACTCGGGACAGGGGATTGAAGCTTTCTTT
-	TRBJ2-7	TRBV6-2/TRBV6-3	TRBD1	CASRADRGPYEQYF	TGTGCCAGCAGGGCAGACAGGGGACCCTACGAGCAGTACTTC
many	TRBJ2-5	TRBV6-5	-	CASSYSMPPSVGQETQYF	TGTGCCAGCAGTTACTCGATGCCCCCTTCGGTGGGGCAAGAGACCCAGTACTTC
many	TRBJ1-2	TRBV20-1	-	CSARDQGFTNHYGYTF	TGCAGTGCTAGAGATCAAGGATTCACAAATCACTATGGCTACACCTTC
many	TRBJ1-5	TRBV28	-	CASSLGSQPQHF	TGTGCCAGCAGTTTAGGGAGTCAGCCCCAGCATTTT
many	TRBJ1-6	TRBV7-9	-	CASADRTNSPLHF	TGTGCCAGCGCCGACAGGACCAATTCACCCCTCCACTTT
-	TRBJ1-1	TRBV12-3/TRBV12-4	-	CASRAERYTEAFF	TGTGCCAGCAGGGCCGAGAGGTACACTGAAGCTTTCTTT
many	TRBJ1-5	TRBV30	TRBD1	CAWSTGTGNQPQHF	TGTGCCTGGAGTACCGGGACAGGTAATCAGCCCCAGCATTTT
many	TRBJ2-7	TRBV6-2/TRBV6-3	TRBD1	CASRRGGVGTGVSDEQYF	TGTGCCAGCCGACGGGGCGGGGTCGGGACAGGGGTTTCGGACGAGCAGTACTTC
many	TRBJ1-6	TRBV6-5	TRBD1	CASSPRDRGNNSPLHF	TGTGCCAGCAGTCCCCGGGACAGGGGGAATAATTCACCCCTCCACTTT
many	TRBJ2-7	TRBV27	-	CATRGLAQSSYEQYF	TGTGCCACGCGTGGCCTAGCGCAGAGCTCCTACGAGCAGTACTTC
once	TRBJ2-7	TRBV30	-	CAWSVGSGAYEQSF	-
many	TRBJ2-1	TRBV6-1	TRBD2	CASRIPGLAGESSEQFF	TGTGCCAGCAGAATCCCGGGACTAGCGGGAGAGTCGAGTGAGCAGTTCTTC
many	TRBJ1-1	TRBV20-1	-	CSASGTNTEAFF	TGCAGTGCTAGTGGAACGAACACTGAAGCTTTCTTT
many	TRBJ1-1	TRBV6-1	TRBD1	CASRTGTGETEAFF	TGTGCCAGCAGGACCGGGACAGGGGAAACTGAAGCTTTCTTT
many	TRBJ2-5	TRBV9	TRBD2	CASSVVDSGMGETQYF	TGTGCCAGCAGCGTAGTTGATAGCGGGATGGGAGAGACCCAGTACTTC
many	TRBJ2-7	TRBV12-3/TRBV12-4	-	CASSLRQRYEQYF	TGTGCCAGCAGTTTACGGCAGAGATACGAGCAGTACTTC
many	TRBJ2-2	TRBV11-2	TRBD1	CASSLWRTGGLNTGELFF	TGTGCCAGCAGCTTATGGCGGACAGGGGGTTTGAACACCGGGGAGCTGTTTTTT
many	TRBJ2-5	TRBV7-2	-	CASSTTSQVEETQYF	TGTGCCAGCAGCACGACATCCCAAGTTGAAGAGACCCAGTACTTC
many	TRBJ1-3	TRBV13	-	CASSLGTRVTGNTIYF	TGTGCCAGCAGCTTAGGCACGAGAGTTACGGGAAACACCATATATTTT
-	TRBJ2-7	TRBV20-1	TRBD1	CSASSPGLDRGRYEQYF	TGCAGTGCTAGTTCGCCAGGCCTGGACAGGGGGAGATACGAGCAGTACTTC
-	TRBJ2-6	TRBV7-8	-	CASSDGPFSGANVLTF	TGTGCCAGCTCGGACGGTCCTTTCTCTGGGGCCAACGTCCTGACTTTC
many	TRBJ1-1	TRBV6-2/TRBV6-3	TRBD1	CASTSGQEYLTAKAFF	TGTGCCAGCACATCGGGACAGGAATACCTCACAGCTAAAGCTTTCTTT
few	TRBJ1-1	TRBV20-1	TRBD1	CSAIIGTANTEAFF	TGCAGTGCTATAATCGGGACAGCTAACACTGAAGCTTTCTTT
-	TRBJ1-2	TRBV5-1	TRBD1	CASSSGQGCTF	TGCGCCAGCAGTTCGGGACAGGGATGCACCTTC
many	TRBJ1-3	TRBV6-1	TRBD1	CASRTGVSGNTIYF	TGTGCCAGCAGGACAGGGGTCTCTGGAAACACCATATATTTT
many	TRBJ1-5	TRBV6-1	-	CASSEQQMNQPQHF	TGTGCCAGCAGTGAACAACAAATGAATCAGCCCCAGCATTTT
many	TRBJ2-3	TRBV14	-	CASSQAGSLILNTQYF	TGTGCCAGCAGCCAAGCGGGCTCGCTCATACTGAATACGCAGTATTTT
many	TRBJ1-2	TRBV20-1	-	CSASILYGYTF	TGCAGTGCTAGTATCCTCTATGGCTACACCTTC
many	TRBJ1-2	TRBV29-1	TRBD1	CSVEQYRGSWGYTF	TGCAGCGTTGAGCAATACAGGGGGTCGTGGGGCTACACCTTC
many	TRBJ1-5	TRBV20-1	-	CSAAKPAGYDQPQHF	TGCAGTGCCGCTAAACCCGCAGGGTATGATCAGCCCCAGCATTTT
many	TRBJ1-2	TRBV19	-	CASSPPDSPGYTF	TGTGCCAGTAGTCCACCAGACAGTCCTGGCTACACCTTC
many	TRBJ1-3	TRBV9	TRBD1	CASSPRTGASSGNTIYF	TGTGCCAGCAGCCCGAGGACAGGGGCCTCCTCTGGAAACACCATATATTTT
many	TRBJ1-5	TRBV11-2	-	CASSLGPGRDQPQHF	TGTGCCAGCAGCTTAGGTCCAGGGAGAGATCAGCCCCAGCATTTT
many	TRBJ1-1	TRBV5-1	-	CASSLIGGGTEAFF	TGCGCCAGCAGCCTGATTGGAGGAGGGACTGAAGCTTTCTTT
-	TRBJ2-7	TRBV7-2	-	CASSLGTALSYEQYF	TGTGCCAGCAGCTTAGGGACAGCCCTCTCCTACGAGCAGTACTTC
many	TRBJ1-2	TRBV7-8	TRBD1	CASSERQGSGYTF	TGTGCCAGCAGCGAACGACAGGGGAGTGGCTACACCTTC
many	TRBJ2-5	TRBV29-1	TRBD2	CSVDYGRGQETQYF	TGCAGCGTTGACTACGGGAGGGGGCAAGAGACCCAGTACTTC
many	TRBJ2-3	TRBV24-1	-	CATSEATGYTDTQYF	TGTGCCACCAGTGAGGCAACAGGGTACACAGATACGCAGTATTTT
many	TRBJ2-5	TRBV19	-	CASSPDTPLGLETQYF	TGTGCCAGTAGTCCGGACACCCCATTAGGGTTGGAGACCCAGTACTTC
many	TRBJ2-2	TRBV7-3	-	CASSLDQVSGELFF	TGTGCCAGCAGCTTAGATCAAGTGTCCGGGGAGCTGTTTTTT
many	TRBJ2-5	TRBV6-2/TRBV6-3	-	CASSYGTWGKETQYF	TGTGCCAGCAGTTACGGTACTTGGGGGAAAGAGACCCAGTACTTC
many	TRBJ1-1	TRBV6-5	-	CASSYSSGTNTEAFF	TGTGCCAGCAGTTATTCGTCAGGGACGAACACTGAAGCTTTCTTT
-	TRBJ1-2	TRBV6-1	-	CASSIGVYGYTF	TGTGCCAGCAGTATCGGGGTCTATGGCTACACCTTC
many	TRBJ2-7	TRBV20-1	-	CSARDLAGAPWEQYF	TGCAGTGCTAGAGATTTGGCGGGGGCGCCATGGGAGCAGTACTTC
-	TRBJ1-5	TRBV19	-	CASKVTRFGQPQHF	TGTGCCAGTAAAGTAACTCGGTTTGGTCAGCCCCAGCATTTT
many	TRBJ1-5	TRBV12-3/TRBV12-4	TRBD1	CASSPPSGGSQPQHF	TGTGCCAGCAGTCCACCTTCAGGGGGAAGTCAGCCCCAGCATTTT
many	TRBJ1-1	TRBV12-5	TRBD1	CASGLGDREFTEAFF	TGTGCTAGTGGTTTGGGGGACAGGGAATTCACTGAAGCTTTCTTT
-	TRBJ2-5	TRBV28	TRBD2	CASSDSGLAGRETQYF	TGTGCCAGCAGTGACTCAGGGCTAGCGGGACGAGAGACCCAGTACTTC
few	TRBJ1-1	TRBV6-1	TRBD1	CASRTLRGRNTEAFF	TGTGCCAGCAGAACTCTAAGGGGGCGAAACACTGAAGCTTTCTTT
many	TRBJ1-6	TRBV3-1	-	CASSRAGVSPLHF	TGTGCCAGCAGCCGAGCAGGGGTATCACCCCTCCACTTT
many	TRBJ2-7	TRBV6-5	-	CASSSEVRRRSSYEQYF	TGTGCCAGCAGTTCGGAAGTTCGGAGGAGGAGCTCCTACGAGCAGTACTTC
many	TRBJ1-2	TRBV20-1	-	CSAARDYGYTF	TGCAGTGCTGCCCGGGACTATGGCTACACCTTC
-	TRBJ1-5	TRBV6-1	TRBD1	CASRSQGRVNQPQHF	TGTGCCAGCAGATCACAGGGGAGGGTCAATCAGCCCCAGCATTTT
many	TRBJ1-3	TRBV20-1	-	CSAKGDPAGNTIYF	TGCAGTGCTAAGGGTGATCCGGCTGGAAACACCATATATTTT
many	TRBJ2-2	TRBV7-8	-	CASSFRSSGGGSAGELFF	TGTGCCAGCAGCTTTCGGAGTTCTGGGGGAGGAAGCGCCGGGGAGCTGTTTTTT
many	TRBJ1-1	TRBV12-3/TRBV12-4	-	CASRLRNTEAFF	TGTGCCAGCAGACTAAGGAACACTGAAGCTTTCTTT